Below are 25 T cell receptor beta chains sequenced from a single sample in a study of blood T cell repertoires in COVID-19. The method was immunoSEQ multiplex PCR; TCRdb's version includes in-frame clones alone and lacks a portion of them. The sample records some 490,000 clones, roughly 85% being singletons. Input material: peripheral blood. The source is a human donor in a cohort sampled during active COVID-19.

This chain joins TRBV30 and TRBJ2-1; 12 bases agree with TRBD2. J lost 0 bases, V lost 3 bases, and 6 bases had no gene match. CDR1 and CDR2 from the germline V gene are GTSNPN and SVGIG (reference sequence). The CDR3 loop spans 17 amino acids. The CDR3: CAWRILAGGFSYNEQFF. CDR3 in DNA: TGTGCCTGGAGGATACTAGCGGGGGGTTTCTCCTACAATGAGCAGTTCTTC.

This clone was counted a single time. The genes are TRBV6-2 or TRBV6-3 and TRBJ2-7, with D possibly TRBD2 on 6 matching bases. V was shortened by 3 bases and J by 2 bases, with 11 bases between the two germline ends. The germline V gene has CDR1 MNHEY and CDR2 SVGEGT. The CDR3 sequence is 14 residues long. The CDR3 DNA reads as TGTGCCAGCAGTTATCTGGGACTGGCCTACGAGCAGTACTTC. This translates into CASSYLGLAYEQYF.

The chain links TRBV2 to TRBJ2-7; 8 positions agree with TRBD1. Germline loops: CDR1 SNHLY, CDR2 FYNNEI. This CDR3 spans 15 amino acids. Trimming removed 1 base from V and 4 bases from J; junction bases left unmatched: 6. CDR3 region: CASSEGTGTQYEQYF. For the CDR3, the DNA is TGTGCCAGCAGTGAAGGGACAGGGACCCAATACGAGCAGTACTTC.

The CDR3 bases are TGTGCCAGCAGCGTAGCGTCCAACTTGGAGACCCAGTACTTC. As protein: CASSVASNLETQYF. The genes are TRBV9 and TRBJ2-5; the D is unclear. Per germline, CDR1 SGDLS and CDR2 YYNGEE. Trimming took off 0 bases at V and 5 bases at J, with 11 bases between the two ends. The CDR3 contains 14 residues.

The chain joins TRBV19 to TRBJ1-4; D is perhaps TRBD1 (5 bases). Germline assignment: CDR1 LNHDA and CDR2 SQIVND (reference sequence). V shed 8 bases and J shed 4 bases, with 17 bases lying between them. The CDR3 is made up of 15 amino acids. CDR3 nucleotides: TGTGCCAGTTCCCTTGGCCAGGGTGTTAATGAAAAACTGTTTTTT. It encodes CASSLGQGVNEKLFF. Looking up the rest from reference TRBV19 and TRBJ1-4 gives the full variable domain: DGGITQSPKYLFRKEGQNVTLSCEQNLNHDAMYWYRQDPGQGLRLIYYSQIVNDFQKGDIAEGYSVSREKKESFPLTVTSAQKNPTAFYLCASSLGQGVNEKLFFGSGTQLSVL.

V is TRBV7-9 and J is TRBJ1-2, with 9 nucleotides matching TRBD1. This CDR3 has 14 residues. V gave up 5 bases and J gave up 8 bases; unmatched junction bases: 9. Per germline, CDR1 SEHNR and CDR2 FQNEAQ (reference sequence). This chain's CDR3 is CASSKPDRGGGYTF. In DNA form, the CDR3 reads TGTGCCAGCAGCAAGCCTGACAGGGGGGGCGGCTACACCTTC.

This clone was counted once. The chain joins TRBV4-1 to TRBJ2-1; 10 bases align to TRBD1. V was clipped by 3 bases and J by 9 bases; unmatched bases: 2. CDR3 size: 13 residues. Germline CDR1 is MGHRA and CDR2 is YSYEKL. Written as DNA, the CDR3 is TGCGCCAGCAGCCAGAGGACAGGGGGTGAGCAGTTCTTC. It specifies CASSQRTGGEQFF.

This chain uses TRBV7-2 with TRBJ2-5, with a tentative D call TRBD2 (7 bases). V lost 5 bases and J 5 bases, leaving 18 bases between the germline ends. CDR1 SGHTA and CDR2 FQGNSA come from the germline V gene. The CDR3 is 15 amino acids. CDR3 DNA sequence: TGTGCCAGCAGCACCCCCCGGAGGGGGGGGGAGACCCAGTACTTC. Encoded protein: CASSTPRRGGETQYF. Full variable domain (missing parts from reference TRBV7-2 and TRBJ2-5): GAGVSQSPSNKVTEKGKDVELRCDPISGHTALYWYRQSLGQGLEFLIYFQGNSAPDKSGLPSDRFSAERTGGSVSTLTIQRTQQEDSAVYLCASSTPRRGGETQYFGPGTRLLVL.

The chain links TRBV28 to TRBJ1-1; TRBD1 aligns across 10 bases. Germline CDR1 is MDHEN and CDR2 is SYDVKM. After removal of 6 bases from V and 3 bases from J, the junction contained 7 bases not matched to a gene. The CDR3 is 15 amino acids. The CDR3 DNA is TGTGCCAGCAGGTTGACAGGGGGCGAGCACACTGAAGCTTTCTTT. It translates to CASRLTGGEHTEAFF.

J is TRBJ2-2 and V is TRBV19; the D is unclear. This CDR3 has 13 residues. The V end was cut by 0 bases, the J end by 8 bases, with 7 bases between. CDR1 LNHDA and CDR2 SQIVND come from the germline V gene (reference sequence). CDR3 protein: CASSIDSQGELFF. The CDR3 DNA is TGTGCCAGTAGTATAGACTCCCAGGGGGAGCTGTTTTTT.

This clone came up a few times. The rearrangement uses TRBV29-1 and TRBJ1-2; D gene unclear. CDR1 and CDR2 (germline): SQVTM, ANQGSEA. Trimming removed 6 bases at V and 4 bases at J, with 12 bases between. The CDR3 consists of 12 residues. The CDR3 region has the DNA TGCAGCGTGTCCGAGGCCTCCTATGGCTACACCTTC. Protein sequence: CSVSEASYGYTF. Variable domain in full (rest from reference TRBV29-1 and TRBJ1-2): SAVISQKPSRDICQRGTSLTIQCQVDSQVTMMFWYRQQPGQSLTLIATANQGSEATYESGFVIDKFPISRPNLTFSTLTVSNMSPEDSSIYLCSVSEASYGYTFGSGTRLTVV.

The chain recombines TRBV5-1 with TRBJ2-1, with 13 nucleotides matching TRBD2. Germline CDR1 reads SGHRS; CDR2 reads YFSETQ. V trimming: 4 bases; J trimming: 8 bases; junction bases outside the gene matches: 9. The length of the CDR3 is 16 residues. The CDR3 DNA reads TGCGCCAGCAGCCGTGGACTAGCGGGAGCATACGATGAGCAGTTCTTC. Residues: CASSRGLAGAYDEQFF.

The chain's CDR3 is CASSLSGLVGSEQYF. CDR3 sequence (DNA): TGTGCCAGCAGCCTTTCGGGACTAGTAGGGAGCGAGCAGTACTTC. The V call is TRBV9, the J call TRBJ2-7; 8 bases line up with TRBD2. The germline gives CDR1 SGDLS, CDR2 YYNGEE. The V gene end was trimmed by 4 bases and the J gene end by 6 bases; junction bases not matched to a gene: 12. CDR3 length: 15 amino acids.

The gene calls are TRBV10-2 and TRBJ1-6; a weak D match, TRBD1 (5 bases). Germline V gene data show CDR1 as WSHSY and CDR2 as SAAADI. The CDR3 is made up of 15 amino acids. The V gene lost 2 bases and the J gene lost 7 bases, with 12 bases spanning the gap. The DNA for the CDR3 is TGCGCCAGCAGTGAGAGGGCAGGGATGAATTCACCCCTCCACTTT. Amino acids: CASSERAGMNSPLHF.

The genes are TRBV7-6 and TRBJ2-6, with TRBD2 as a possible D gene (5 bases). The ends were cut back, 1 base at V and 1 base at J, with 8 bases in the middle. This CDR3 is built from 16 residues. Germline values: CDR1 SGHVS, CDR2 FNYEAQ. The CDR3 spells CASSLVGGSGANVLTF. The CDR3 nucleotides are TGTGCCAGCAGCTTAGTAGGAGGTTCTGGGGCCAACGTCCTGACTTTC.

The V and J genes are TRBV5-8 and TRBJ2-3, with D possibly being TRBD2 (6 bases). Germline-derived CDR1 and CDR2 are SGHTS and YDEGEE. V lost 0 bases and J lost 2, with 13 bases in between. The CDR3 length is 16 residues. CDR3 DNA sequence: TGTGCCAGCAGCTTGGGACGGGACTCCTACACAGATACGCAGTATTTT. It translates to CASSLGRDSYTDTQYF.

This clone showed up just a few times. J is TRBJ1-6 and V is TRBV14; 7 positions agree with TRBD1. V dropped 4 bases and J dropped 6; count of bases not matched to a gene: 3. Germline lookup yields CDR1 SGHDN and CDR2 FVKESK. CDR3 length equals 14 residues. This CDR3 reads CASSRGTANSPLHF. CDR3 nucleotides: TGTGCCAGCAGCCGCGGGACAGCTAATTCACCCCTCCACTTT.

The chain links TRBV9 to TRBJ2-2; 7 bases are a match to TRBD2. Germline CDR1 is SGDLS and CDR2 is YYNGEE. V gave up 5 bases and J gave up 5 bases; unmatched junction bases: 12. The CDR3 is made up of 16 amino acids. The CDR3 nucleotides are TGTGCCAGCAGTTCCCCGGGACGGGGGGAGACCGGGGAGCTGTTTTTT. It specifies CASSSPGRGETGELFF.

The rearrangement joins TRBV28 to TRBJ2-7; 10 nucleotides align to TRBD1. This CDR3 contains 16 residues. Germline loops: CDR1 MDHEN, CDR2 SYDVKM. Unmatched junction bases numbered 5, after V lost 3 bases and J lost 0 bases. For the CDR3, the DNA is TGTGCCAGCAGTTTGCCGGGACAGGGGAGCTCCTACGAGCAGTACTTC. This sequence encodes CASSLPGQGSSYEQYF.

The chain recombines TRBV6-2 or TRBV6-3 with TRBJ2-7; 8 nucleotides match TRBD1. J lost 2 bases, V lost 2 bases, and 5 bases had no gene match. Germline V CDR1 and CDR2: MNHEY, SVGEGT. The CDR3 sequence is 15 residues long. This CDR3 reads CASSYGTGRTYEQYF. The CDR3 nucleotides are TGTGCCAGCAGTTACGGGACAGGCCGAACCTACGAGCAGTACTTC.

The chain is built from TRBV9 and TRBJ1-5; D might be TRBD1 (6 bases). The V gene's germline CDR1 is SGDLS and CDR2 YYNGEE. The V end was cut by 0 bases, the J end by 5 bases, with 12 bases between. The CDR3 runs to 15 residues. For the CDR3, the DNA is TGTGCCAGCAGCGTAGGTGGGGGCGCGGATCAGCCCCAGCATTTT. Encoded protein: CASSVGGGADQPQHF.

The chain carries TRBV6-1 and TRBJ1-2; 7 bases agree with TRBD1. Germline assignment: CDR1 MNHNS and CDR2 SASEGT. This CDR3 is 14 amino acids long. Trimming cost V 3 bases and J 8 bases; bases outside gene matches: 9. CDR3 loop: CASSEGQSYLGYTF. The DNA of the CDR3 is TGTGCCAGCAGTGAGGGACAGAGCTACTTAGGCTACACCTTC.

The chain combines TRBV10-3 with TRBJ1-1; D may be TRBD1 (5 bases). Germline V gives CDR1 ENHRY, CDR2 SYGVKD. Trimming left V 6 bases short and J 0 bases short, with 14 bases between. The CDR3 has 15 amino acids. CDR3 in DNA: TGTGCCATCAGGGCCTCCGGGGGACTGAACACTGAAGCTTTCTTT. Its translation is CAIRASGGLNTEAFF.

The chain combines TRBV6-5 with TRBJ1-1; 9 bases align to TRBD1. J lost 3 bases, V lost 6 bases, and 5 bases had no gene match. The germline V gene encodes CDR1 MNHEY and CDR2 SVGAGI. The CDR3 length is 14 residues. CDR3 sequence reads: CASRQGAKDTEAFF. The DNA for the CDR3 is TGTGCCAGCAGACAGGGGGCTAAAGACACTGAAGCTTTCTTT.

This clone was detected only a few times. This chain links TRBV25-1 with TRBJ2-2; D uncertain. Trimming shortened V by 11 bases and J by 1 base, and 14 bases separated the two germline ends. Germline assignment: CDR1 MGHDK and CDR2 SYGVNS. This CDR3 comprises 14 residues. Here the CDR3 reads CASRSTENTGELFF. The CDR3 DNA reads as TGTGCCTCACGATCCACAGAGAACACCGGGGAGCTGTTTTTT.